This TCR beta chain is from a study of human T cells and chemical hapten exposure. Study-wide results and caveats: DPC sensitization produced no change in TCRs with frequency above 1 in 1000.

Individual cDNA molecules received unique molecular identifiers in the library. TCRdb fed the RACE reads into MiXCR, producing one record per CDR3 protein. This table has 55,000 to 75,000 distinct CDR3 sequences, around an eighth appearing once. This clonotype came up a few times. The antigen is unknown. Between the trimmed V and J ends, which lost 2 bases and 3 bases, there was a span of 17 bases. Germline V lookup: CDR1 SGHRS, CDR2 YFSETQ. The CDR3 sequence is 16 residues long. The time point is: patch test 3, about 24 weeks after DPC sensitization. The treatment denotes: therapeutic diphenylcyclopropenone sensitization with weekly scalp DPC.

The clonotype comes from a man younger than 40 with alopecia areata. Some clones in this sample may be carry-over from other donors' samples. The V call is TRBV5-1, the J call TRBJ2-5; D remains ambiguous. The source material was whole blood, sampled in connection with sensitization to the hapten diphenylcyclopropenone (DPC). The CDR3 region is CASSFPLAPKEETQYF. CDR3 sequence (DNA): TGCGCCAGCAGCTTTCCCCTCGCACCAAAGGAAGAGACCCAGTACTTC.